Each of the 19 T cell receptor gamma chains below was sequenced from the same sample in a study of γδ T cells in repeated Plasmodium falciparum infection. TCRdb re-called clones from the multiplex PCR reads using CATT. The data contain roughly 27,000 gamma-chain clones, 3% of them singletons. Flow sorting of PBMC yielded separate Vgamma9/Vdelta2+ and Vdelta2-negative gammadelta T cell populations for bulk repertoire analysis. The source material was gamma-delta T cells from blood. The receptors stem from a pool of human donors (malaria-infected and uninfected, not separated).

By frequency in the sample, this clone is medium-sized (0.01 to 0.1%). The sample has other DNA sequences that encode this CDR3 too. The chain recombines TRGV9 with TRGJP2. The CDR3 runs to 17 residues. The germline gives CDR1 GITISATS, CDR2 ISYDGTV (reference sequence). Trimming cost V 3 bases and J 8 bases; bases outside gene matches: 18. CDR3: CALWEKWNKAGDWIKTF. CDR3 sequence (DNA): TGTGCCTTGTGGGAGAAATGGAATAAGGCCGGAGATTGGATCAAGACGTTT.

This clone showed up many times. The protein TCRdb lists belongs to a much larger clone and differs from this DNA's translation at residue 4, which points to a read error; the protein shown is made from the DNA. The same CDR3 is also encoded by other DNA sequences in this sample. The chain has TRGV4 and TRGJ1 or TRGJ2. This CDR3 has 13 amino acids. V lost 9 bases and J lost 2; bases outside the gene matches: 10. Germline V gene data show CDR1 as EGSTGY and CDR2 as YDSYTSSV. This CDR3 reads CATRVLYYYKKLF. DNA of the CDR3: TGTGCCACCCGGGTACTATATTATTATAAGAAACTCTTT.

In its sample, this clone was seen many times. The amino acid sequence in TCRdb belongs to a much larger clone and departs from this DNA's translation at residue 8, likely a sequencing read error; the sequence shown is translated from the DNA. The chain's CDR3 is CALWEVSGDWIKTF. In nucleotides, the CDR3 is TGTGCCTTGTGGGAGGTGAGTGGTGATTGGATCAAGACGTTT. The rearrangement links TRGV9 to TRGJP2. TCRdb supplies no J gene; here it was assigned by aligning the nucleotide sequence to germline. Per the germline V gene, CDR1 is GITISATS and CDR2 is ISYDGTV (reference sequence). The CDR3 has 14 residues. Trimming removed 0 bases from V and 6 bases from J; junction bases left unmatched: 4.

The J segment was not called; the V segment is TRGV5. CDR1 VINAFY and CDR2 YDVSNSKD come from the germline V gene. CDR3 size: 10 residues. The chain's CDR3 is CATWTRKRLF. As DNA, the CDR3 is TGTGCCACCTGGACACGGAAGCGGCTCTTT.

Many counts were recorded for this clone. Other nucleotide sequences in the sample specify the same CDR3. The genes are TRGV2 and TRGJ1 or TRGJ2. CDR3 size: 14 residues. Trimming took 0 bases from V and 3 from J; bases not matched to a gene: 5. Germline V gene lookup returns CDR1 EGSNGY and CDR2 YDSYNSKV. The CDR3, as DNA: TGTGCCACCTGGGACGGGCCTGGTTATTATAAGAAACTCTTT. Protein sequence: CATWDGPGYYKKLF.

This clone was observed many times. The TCRdb record carries a much larger clone's protein, which differs from this DNA's translation at residue 3; a read error is the likely cause, and the protein listed here is the DNA translation. The rearrangement uses TRGV4 and TRGJ1 or TRGJ2. As TCRdb names no J gene, one was assigned here on the basis of a DNA match to germline. The CDR3 extends over 10 amino acids. Germline assignment: CDR1 EGSTGY and CDR2 YDSYTSSV. CDR3 protein: CAAWDSQKLF. The CDR3, as DNA: TGTGCCGCCTGGGATTCGCAGAAACTCTTT.

With regard to this clone: The protein in TCRdb stems from a much larger clone and differs at residue 3 from this DNA's translation, likely a read error; here the protein is translated from the DNA. This chain joins TRGV3 and TRGJ1 or TRGJ2. Here the J gene came from matching the DNA to germline, since TCRdb omits it. Germline V lookup: CDR1 VTNTFY, CDR2 YDVSTARD (reference sequence). This CDR3 spans 13 amino acids. The CDR3 protein is CAAWDRLGYKKLF. Here the CDR3 DNA reads TGTGCCGCCTGGGACAGGCTTGGCTATAAGAAACTCTTT.

This clone was seen ten or more times. It differs at one base from a far larger clone, so likely a read error. The sample contains more than one DNA sequence encoding this CDR3. The J gene is TRGJ1 or TRGJ2, the V gene TRGV9. TCRdb gives no J gene; it was assigned here by matching the DNA to germline. V shed 2 bases and J 3 bases; nucleotides not matched to a gene: 7. CDR1 and CDR2 from the germline V gene are GITISATS and ISYDGTV (reference sequence). This CDR3 spans 14 amino acids. Here the CDR3 reads CALWEGASYYKKLF. The CDR3 region has the DNA TGTGCCTTGTGGGAGGGGGCCAGTTATTATAAGAAACTCTTT.

The table lists this clone with a few counts. The protein in TCRdb stems from a much larger clone and differs at residue 9 from this DNA's translation, likely a read error; here the protein is translated from the DNA. The chain combines TRGV9 with TRGJP. The J gene, left out of TCRdb, was set here by checking the DNA against germline. This CDR3 has 15 amino acids. Germline loops: CDR1 GITISATS, CDR2 ISYDGTV (reference sequence). CDR3 nucleotide sequence: TGTGCCTTGTGGTCCGAGGGGTTGGACAAAAAAATCAAGGTATTT. Residues: CALWSEGLDKKIKVF.

This clone was detected ten times or more. This rearrangement joins TRGV9 to TRGJP. Because TCRdb records no J gene, it was assigned here through a match of the DNA to germline. This CDR3 contains 18 residues. Germline CDR1 is GITISATS and CDR2 is ISYDGTV (reference sequence). The ends lost 4 bases at V and 9 bases at J; junction bases unmatched: 15. CDR3 DNA sequence: TGTGCCTTGTGGGACCTGCAAGAGGTAGTGTTGGGCAAAAAAATCAAGGTATTT. Its protein is CALWDLQEVVLGKKIKVF.

This clone was detected ten times or more. TCRdb shows a much larger clone's protein in place of this DNA's translation, and the two differ at residue 2, likely through a read error; the protein shown is translated from the DNA. The chain joins TRGV4 to TRGJ1 or TRGJ2. No J segment appears in TCRdb, so it was assigned here by matching the sequence to germline. In germline, CDR1 is EGSTGY, CDR2 YDSYTSSV. This CDR3 comprises 14 residues. CDR3: CTTWAPVGGYKKLF. The CDR3 DNA is TGTACCACCTGGGCCCCGGTCGGAGGCTATAAGAAACTCTTT.

This clone was observed at least ten times. The TCRdb protein comes from a much larger clone and disagrees with this DNA's translation at residue 4, likely due to a read error; the protein given here is derived from the DNA. The gene calls are TRGV2 and TRGJ1 or TRGJ2. This CDR3 contains 13 residues. CDR1 is EGSNGY, CDR2 YDSYNSKV, per germline. CDR3 protein: CATRDPPGYKKLF. DNA of the CDR3: TGTGCCACCCGGGACCCCCCGGGATATAAGAAACTCTTT.

This clone appeared a few times. Translating this DNA gives a protein that differs at residue 5 from the TCRdb one, which belongs to a much larger clone; a read error is likely, and the protein shown is this translation. This chain connects TRGV4 to TRGJ1 or TRGJ2. Per germline, CDR1 EGSTGY and CDR2 YDSYTSSV. CDR3 length: 14 amino acids. The CDR3 protein is CATWGGSACYKKLF. CDR3 nucleotides: TGTGCCACCTGGGGTGGGAGTGCATGTTATAAGAAACTCTTT.

Comment on this clone: A far larger clone lies a single base away; this is likely a read error. Distinct nucleotide sequences in the sample also encode this CDR3. The V gene corresponds to TRGV5; no J gene was called. The CDR3 consists of 14 residues. Germline assignment: CDR1 VINAFY and CDR2 YDVSNSKD. The chain's CDR3 is CATWDRDNYYKKLF. The CDR3 DNA reads TGTGCCACCTGGGACCGTGATAATTATTATAAGAAACTCTTC.

The table lists this clone with many counts. A read error is likely here: a far larger clone is one base away. Different DNA sequences within this sample yield the same CDR3. The V gene is TRGV9, the J gene TRGJP. The CDR3 contains 16 residues. With 1 base clipped from V and 11 bases from J, the junction kept 8 bases outside the gene matches. Germline V gives CDR1 GITISATS, CDR2 ISYDGTV (reference sequence). DNA for the CDR3: TGTGCCTTGTGGGAGGTACGGGTGATGGGCAAAAAAATCAAGGTATTT. Its protein product is CALWEVRVMGKKIKVF.

This clone came up a few times. The TCRdb protein comes from a much larger clone and disagrees with this DNA's translation at residue 3, likely due to a read error; the protein given here is derived from the DNA. The chain couples TRGV8 to TRGJ1 or TRGJ2. TCRdb supplies no J gene; here it was assigned by aligning the nucleotide sequence to germline. This CDR3 has 14 amino acids. Germline lookup yields CDR1 VENAVY and CDR2 YDSYNSRV. Written as DNA, the CDR3 is TGTGCCGCCTGGGAGGTCTCTAATTATTATAAGAAACTCTTT. It codes for CAAWEVSNYYKKLF.

This clone was detected only a few times. With a much larger clone just one base away, this may be a read error. The chain is built from TRGV3 and TRGJP2. TCRdb records no J gene; here it was assigned by comparing the DNA to germline. Germline V gives CDR1 VTNTFY, CDR2 YDVSTARD (reference sequence). The CDR3 extends over 14 amino acids. The CDR3 DNA is TGTGCCACCCTAATATATAGTAATGATTGGATCAAGACGTTT. Its protein is CATLIYSNDWIKTF.

This clone has a count of ten or more. The J gene is TRGJ1 or TRGJ2, the V gene TRGV5. The CDR3 covers 12 residues. Per the germline V gene, CDR1 is VINAFY and CDR2 is YDVSNSKD. Losses at the gene ends were 4 bases for V and 4 bases for J; bases not matched to a gene: 4. The CDR3 region is CATWEYYYKKLF. The CDR3 DNA is TGTGCCACCTGGGAATACTATTATAAGAAACTCTTT.

To note about this clone: TCRdb's listed protein matches a much larger clone and diverges from this DNA's translation at residue 5, likely through a read error; the protein shown comes from the DNA. The rearrangement links TRGV5 to TRGJ1 or TRGJ2. Here the J gene was assigned by germline matching of the DNA, as TCRdb has none. The junction had 16 bases not matched to a gene; V was cut back by 5 bases and J by 9 bases. Germline assignment: CDR1 VINAFY and CDR2 YDVSNSKD. The CDR3 consists of 14 residues. The CDR3 nucleotides read TGTGCCACCTGGGGACCCCCTGACTTTGGTAAGAAACTCTTT. This sequence encodes CATWGPPDFGKKLF.